Shown below are 15 T cell receptor beta chains from a single sample sequenced in a study of Ad26.COV2.S vaccination and SARS-CoV-2 variants. Stated treatment: over 15 received Ad26.COV2.S at low or high dose, single or two shots; 5 received placebo; per-sample allocation not given. Sample collection was performed on day 63 after the first vaccine or placebo injection. The protocol was immunoSEQ multiplex PCR, while the TCRdb copy is restricted to in-frame clones and leaves out a portion. This sample carries some 420,000 clones, approximately 88% of them seen once, and the ten largest clones take less than 4%. The material was peripheral blood, obtained in a trial of Ad26.COV2.S vaccine versus placebo. All receptors come from a person between 18 and 65 years old who received the Ad26.COV2.S COVID-19 vaccine or a placebo.

The chain uses TRBV5-8 and TRBJ1-4; D gene uncertain. The CDR3 spans 15 residues. V was cut by 4 bases and J by 4 bases, with 14 bases left in between. Germline V gives CDR1 SGHTS, CDR2 YDEGEE. CDR3 nucleotide sequence: TGTGCCAGCAGCCTCGTGGACGGAATTAATGAAAAACTGTTTTTT. This gives the protein CASSLVDGINEKLFF.

This sequence joins TRBV5-6 and TRBJ1-1; D is undetermined. V dropped 2 bases and J dropped 6 bases, with 8 bases sitting between them. This CDR3 is 12 amino acids long. Germline V gene data show CDR1 as SGHDT and CDR2 as YYEEEE. The CDR3 is CASSLRSPEAFF. In nucleotides, the CDR3 is TGTGCCAGCAGCTTAAGGAGCCCTGAAGCTTTCTTT.

This clone appeared a single time. V and J are TRBV2 and TRBJ2-3, with D possibly being TRBD2 (6 bases). Germline CDR1 is SNHLY and CDR2 is FYNNEI. The length of the CDR3 is 15 residues. V dropped 6 bases and J dropped 1 base, with 14 bases sitting between them. Here the CDR3 DNA reads TGTGCCAGCAGGGGAGATGGCGGGGGCACAGATACGCAGTATTTT. Translating gives CASRGDGGGTDTQYF.

The chain is built from TRBV19 and TRBJ2-5; the match to TRBD2 covers 12 bases. V lost 6 bases to trimming and J lost 4 bases; unmatched junction nucleotides: 9. The CDR3 runs 16 residues. Germline CDR1 reads LNHDA; CDR2 reads SQIVND (reference sequence). This chain's CDR3 is CASSSSGGAFPETQYF. CDR3 in DNA: TGTGCCAGTAGCTCTAGCGGGGGGGCATTTCCAGAGACCCAGTACTTC.

J is TRBJ1-5 and V is TRBV3-1 (or the pseudogene TRBV3-2), with 10 bases aligning to TRBD1. V shed 3 bases, J shed 5 bases, and the junction held 4 bases outside the gene matches. This CDR3 has 15 amino acids. Germline V gene data show CDR1 as LGHDT and CDR2 as YNNKEL (reference sequence). The CDR3 loop reads CASSQDRGVHQPQHF. CDR3 nucleotide sequence: TGTGCCAGCAGCCAGGACAGGGGGGTCCATCAGCCCCAGCATTTT.

The chain combines TRBV7-9 with TRBJ2-3, with D unresolved. Germline-derived CDR1 and CDR2 are SEHNR and FQNEAQ (reference sequence). The CDR3 totals 13 residues. Trimming cost V 4 bases and J 1 base, with 6 bases left between them. As DNA, the CDR3 is TGTGCCAGCAGCTCCCTCGGCACAGATACGCAGTATTTT. As protein: CASSSLGTDTQYF.

This chain links TRBV3-1 (or the pseudogene TRBV3-2) with TRBJ1-5, with 7 bases aligning to TRBD1. The V and J ends lost 5 bases and 0 bases, in that order; junction bases with no gene match: 7. CDR1 is LGHDT and CDR2 is YNNKEL in the germline V gene (reference sequence). The CDR3 spans 16 residues. CDR3 DNA sequence: TGTGCCAGCAGCTATGGGACAGCCCATAGCAATCAGCCCCAGCATTTT. It translates to CASSYGTAHSNQPQHF.

The V gene is TRBV3-1 (or the pseudogene TRBV3-2), the J gene TRBJ2-3; no reliable D call. The CDR3 consists of 15 residues. V lost 4 bases, J lost 1 base, and 12 bases lay in between. The germline CDR1 and CDR2 sequences are LGHDT and YNNKEL (reference sequence). CDR3 protein: CASSLVFIGTDTQYF. CDR3 nucleotides: TGTGCCAGCAGCCTAGTTTTCATCGGCACAGATACGCAGTATTTT.

The rearrangement links TRBV4-3 to TRBJ2-5, with a tentative D call TRBD2 (6 bases). The germline V and J ends were trimmed by 0 bases and 5 bases, with 16 bases remaining between them. In germline, CDR1 is LGHNA, CDR2 YSLEER. The CDR3 length is 16 residues. In nucleotides, the CDR3 is TGCGCCAGCAGCCAAGATCTCCTGGGTGGGGGGGAGACCCAGTACTTC. Amino acids: CASSQDLLGGGETQYF.

V usage is TRBV2 and J usage is TRBJ2-3; TRBD2 matches at 10 bases. CDR3 length equals 17 residues. Germline assignment: CDR1 SNHLY and CDR2 FYNNEI. V was pared by 2 bases and J by 0 bases, with 5 bases of the junction left unmatched. As DNA, the CDR3 is TGTGCCAGCAGTGAACTAGCGGGGGCCTCTAGCACAGATACGCAGTATTTT. Translating gives CASSELAGASSTDTQYF.

The V call is TRBV18, the J call TRBJ2-2; the D gene is possibly TRBD1 (6 bases). CDR1 is KGHSH, CDR2 LQKENI, per germline. V was trimmed by 0 bases and J by 6 bases, leaving 11 bases between them. This CDR3 is 15 amino acids long. This chain's CDR3 is CASSPPGHTAGELFF. DNA of the CDR3: TGTGCCAGCTCACCACCGGGACATACGGCCGGGGAGCTGTTTTTT.

A word on this clone: The same CDR3 can be traced to other DNA sequences in this sample. The J gene is TRBJ2-3, the V gene TRBV7-3, with D hard to call. V shed 4 bases and J shed 0 bases, with 8 bases lying between them. Germline CDR1 is SGHTA and CDR2 is FQGTGA. This CDR3 has 14 residues. Written as DNA, the CDR3 is TGTGCCAGCAGCTCCCTGTCCAGCACAGATACGCAGTATTTT. The encoded protein is CASSSLSSTDTQYF.

The gene calls are TRBV5-4 and TRBJ2-7, with 11 bases matching TRBD1. This CDR3 region has 15 residues. V dropped 0 bases and J dropped 4; count of bases not matched to a gene: 3. CDR1 is SGHNT and CDR2 is YYREEE in the germline V gene (reference sequence). The CDR3 reads CASSLGTGGPYEQYF. The CDR3 bases are TGTGCCAGCAGCTTGGGGACAGGGGGCCCTTACGAGCAGTACTTC.

V usage is TRBV27 and J usage is TRBJ2-3; possible D gene TRBD2, 7 bases. Germline V lookup: CDR1 MNHEY, CDR2 SMNVEV (reference sequence). Trimming took 6 bases from V and 5 from J, leaving 18 bases between them. The CDR3 is made up of 15 amino acids. CDR3 DNA sequence: TGTGCCAGCAGCCCGGTGAGGGGGGGTGGAGATACGCAGTATTTT. Its translation: CASSPVRGGGDTQYF.

V gene TRBV9 combines with J gene TRBJ1-2; 12 positions agree with TRBD1. There are 18 residues in the CDR3. Germline V gene lookup returns CDR1 SGDLS and CDR2 YYNGEE. The trim removed 2 bases at V and 3 bases at J, leaving 11 bases unmatched. The CDR3 nucleotides are TGTGCCAGCAGCGTGCACCGGGACAGGGGGCGTAAGGACTATGGCTACACCTTC. Translated, it gives CASSVHRDRGRKDYGYTF.